This section outlines one TCR beta chain sequence together with its context. These data originate in a study of blood T cell repertoires in COVID-19. Across the study: From the United States, Italy and Spain came samples of acute and convalescent COVID-19.

Clones were sequenced by immunoSEQ multiplex PCR, and TCRdb holds only the in-frame ones, with some missing. The sample records about 150,000 clones, 80% to 90% being singletons. Germline-derived CDR1 and CDR2 are LGHDT and YNNKEL (reference sequence). The CDR3 loop spans 16 amino acids. Trimming stripped 1 base from V and 4 bases from J, with 15 bases between. This sequence joins TRBV3-1 (or the pseudogene TRBV3-2) and TRBJ2-3; D remains unclear. This TCR was recovered from a man between 18 and 35 years old with COVID-19, enrolled during active disease. The material sequenced was peripheral blood. CDR3 residues: CASSQGRHRPADTQYF. The CDR3 DNA sequence: TGTGCCAGCAGCCAAGGTAGACACCGGCCAGCAGATACGCAGTATTTT.